The rows below give T cell receptor beta chains drawn from one sample of a study of technical replicates of blood from a few donors. The data were produced by immunoSEQ multiplex PCR, yet TCRdb's version contains in-frame clones alone and is incomplete. Counted here are roughly 97,000 clones, roughly 95% occurring once; the ten biggest clones make up roughly 0.35%. The sequencing input was T cells isolated from PBMCs. All receptors come from a human donor in good health. Both conserved end residues are part of each CDR3. Each record gives: clone size, D gene, V gene, J gene, CDR3 protein, CDR3 DNA. A D gene is named only where the DNA matches it firmly. Rows may omit the clone size; those that give it use once, few, many or a size class.

clone size: .; D gene: .; V gene: TRBV9; J gene: TRBJ1-2; CDR3 protein: CASSVGEFLNYGYTF; CDR3 DNA: TGTGCCAGCAGCGTAGGGGAGTTTCTTAACTATGGCTACACCTTC
clone size: .; D gene: TRBD1; V gene: TRBV19; J gene: TRBJ2-5; CDR3 protein: CASRRTGPSRETQYF; CDR3 DNA: TGTGCCAGTAGAAGGACAGGGCCTTCACGGGAGACCCAGTACTTC
clone size: once; D gene: .; V gene: TRBV7-2; J gene: TRBJ2-1; CDR3 protein: CASSPTSFLDEQFF; CDR3 DNA: TGTGCCAGCAGCCCTACTAGTTTTCTCGATGAGCAGTTCTTC
clone size: .; D gene: TRBD2; V gene: TRBV7-2; J gene: TRBJ2-5; CDR3 protein: CASTYSSGSGETQYF; CDR3 DNA: TGTGCCAGCACCTATAGTAGCGGGAGCGGGGAGACCCAGTACTTC
clone size: .; D gene: .; V gene: TRBV30; J gene: TRBJ2-3; CDR3 protein: CAWSRAGPTDTQYF; CDR3 DNA: TGTGCCTGGAGTAGGGCGGGACCCACAGATACGCAGTATTTT
clone size: .; D gene: .; V gene: TRBV19; J gene: TRBJ2-7; CDR3 protein: CASSFQGAYEQYF; CDR3 DNA: TGTGCCAGTAGTTTTCAAGGGGCCTACGAGCAGTACTTC
clone size: .; D gene: TRBD1; V gene: TRBV28; J gene: TRBJ2-5; CDR3 protein: CASSPPYRGRETQYF; CDR3 DNA: TGTGCCAGCAGTCCGCCGTACAGGGGGCGAGAGACCCAGTACTTC
clone size: .; D gene: TRBD2; V gene: TRBV2; J gene: TRBJ2-1; CDR3 protein: CASRLTSASSYNEQFF; CDR3 DNA: TGTGCCAGCAGGCTTACTAGCGCGAGCTCCTACAATGAGCAGTTCTTC
clone size: .; D gene: .; V gene: TRBV13; J gene: TRBJ2-1; CDR3 protein: CASSLSYSLAGEFF; CDR3 DNA: TGTGCCAGCAGCTTATCTTATTCCTTGGCAGGGGAGTTCTTC
clone size: .; D gene: TRBD2; V gene: TRBV7-3; J gene: TRBJ2-5; CDR3 protein: CASSLRGGPGGSETQYF; CDR3 DNA: TGTGCCAGCAGCTTAAGGGGGGGACCGGGAGGCTCAGAGACCCAGTACTTC
clone size: .; D gene: TRBD2; V gene: TRBV28; J gene: TRBJ2-3; CDR3 protein: CASSLRPAGDADTQYF; CDR3 DNA: TGTGCCAGCAGTCTTCGACCAGCGGGAGACGCAGATACGCAGTATTTT
clone size: .; D gene: .; V gene: TRBV6-1; J gene: TRBJ1-2; CDR3 protein: CASSARERGYTF; CDR3 DNA: TGTGCCAGCAGTGCCAGGGAACGGGGCTACACCTTC
clone size: .; D gene: TRBD2; V gene: TRBV27; J gene: TRBJ2-1; CDR3 protein: CASSFGGGHNEQFF; CDR3 DNA: TGTGCCAGCAGTTTTGGCGGGGGGCACAATGAGCAGTTCTTC
clone size: .; D gene: TRBD2; V gene: TRBV29-1; J gene: TRBJ2-3; CDR3 protein: CSALAGETDTQYF; CDR3 DNA: TGCAGCGCTCTAGCGGGAGAGACAGATACGCAGTATTTT
clone size: .; D gene: TRBD1; V gene: TRBV5-6; J gene: TRBJ2-7; CDR3 protein: CASREPFGTGDYEQYF; CDR3 DNA: TGTGCCAGCAGAGAACCATTCGGGACAGGGGATTACGAGCAGTACTTC
clone size: .; D gene: .; V gene: TRBV9; J gene: TRBJ2-7; CDR3 protein: CASSATGDLSSYEQYF; CDR3 DNA: TGTGCCAGCAGCGCAACAGGCGACCTTAGCTCCTACGAGCAGTACTTC
clone size: .; D gene: .; V gene: TRBV25-1; J gene: TRBJ2-2; CDR3 protein: CASSGLNTGELFF; CDR3 DNA: TGTGCCAGCAGTGGGCTGAACACCGGGGAGCTGTTTTTT
clone size: .; D gene: .; V gene: TRBV5-1; J gene: TRBJ2-2; CDR3 protein: CASSLSVAENTGELFF; CDR3 DNA: TGCGCCAGCAGCTTGTCGGTAGCGGAAAACACCGGGGAGCTGTTTTTT
clone size: .; D gene: .; V gene: TRBV5-4; J gene: TRBJ2-1; CDR3 protein: CASSPASDPLNNEQFF; CDR3 DNA: TGTGCCAGCAGCCCTGCTAGCGACCCCTTAAACAATGAGCAGTTCTTC
clone size: .; D gene: TRBD1; V gene: TRBV18; J gene: TRBJ1-1; CDR3 protein: CASSRDRGLNTEAFF; CDR3 DNA: TGTGCCAGCTCACGGGACAGGGGGCTGAACACTGAAGCTTTCTTT
clone size: .; D gene: TRBD2; V gene: TRBV11-3; J gene: TRBJ2-1; CDR3 protein: CASSRLAGDNEQFF; CDR3 DNA: TGTGCCAGCAGCCGACTAGCGGGAGACAATGAGCAGTTCTTC
clone size: .; D gene: .; V gene: TRBV11-2; J gene: TRBJ2-1; CDR3 protein: CASSLMFDEQFF; CDR3 DNA: TGTGCCAGCAGCTTAATGTTCGATGAGCAGTTCTTC
clone size: .; D gene: TRBD2; V gene: TRBV4-2; J gene: TRBJ2-3; CDR3 protein: CASSQRLAGEVDTQYF; CDR3 DNA: TGTGCCAGCAGCCAACGACTAGCGGGAGAAGTAGATACGCAGTATTTT
clone size: .; D gene: .; V gene: TRBV6-1; J gene: TRBJ2-7; CDR3 protein: CASSEGREITYEQYF; CDR3 DNA: TGTGCCAGCAGTGAAGGCAGGGAAATCACCTACGAGCAGTACTTC
clone size: once; D gene: .; V gene: TRBV19; J gene: TRBJ1-1; CDR3 protein: CASSIGRGTWNTEAFF; CDR3 DNA: TGTGCCAGTAGTATAGGCAGGGGAACTTGGAACACTGAAGCTTTCTTT
clone size: .; D gene: .; V gene: TRBV7-3; J gene: TRBJ2-1; CDR3 protein: CASSLGRENEQFF; CDR3 DNA: TGTGCCAGCAGCTTGGGCCGGGAAAATGAGCAGTTCTTC
clone size: .; D gene: .; V gene: TRBV4-3; J gene: TRBJ2-7; CDR3 protein: CASSHVGGSTYEQYF; CDR3 DNA: TGCGCCAGCAGCCATGTGGGCGGGTCCACCTACGAGCAGTACTTC
clone size: once; D gene: .; V gene: TRBV7-9; J gene: TRBJ2-1; CDR3 protein: CASSEDNYNEQFF; CDR3 DNA: TGTGCCAGCAGCGAGGACAACTACAATGAGCAGTTCTTC
clone size: .; D gene: TRBD1; V gene: TRBV30; J gene: TRBJ2-1; CDR3 protein: CAWSTYVRQGNNNEQFF; CDR3 DNA: TGTGCCTGGAGTACGTATGTTAGACAGGGGAATAATAATGAGCAGTTCTTC
clone size: .; D gene: TRBD2; V gene: TRBV7-8; J gene: TRBJ2-2; CDR3 protein: CASSLLAGTRTGELFF; CDR3 DNA: TGTGCCAGCAGCTTGCTAGCGGGTACCCGGACCGGGGAGCTGTTTTTT
clone size: .; D gene: .; V gene: TRBV5-4; J gene: TRBJ1-2; CDR3 protein: CASSWKGSGSDYGYTF; CDR3 DNA: TGTGCCAGCAGTTGGAAGGGATCAGGGTCCGACTATGGCTACACCTTC
clone size: .; D gene: .; V gene: TRBV25-1; J gene: TRBJ2-2; CDR3 protein: CASSEFGTHPNTGELFF; CDR3 DNA: TGTGCCAGCAGTGAATTTGGGACACACCCGAACACCGGGGAGCTGTTTTTT
clone size: .; D gene: TRBD2; V gene: TRBV9; J gene: TRBJ2-3; CDR3 protein: CASSVESSGTNTDTQYF; CDR3 DNA: TGTGCCAGCAGCGTAGAGTCTAGCGGGACTAACACAGATACGCAGTATTTT
clone size: .; D gene: .; V gene: TRBV19; J gene: TRBJ1-5; CDR3 protein: CASSTGYQPQHF; CDR3 DNA: TGTGCCAGTAGCACCGGTTATCAGCCCCAGCATTTT
clone size: .; D gene: TRBD2; V gene: TRBV7-6; J gene: TRBJ2-7; CDR3 protein: CASSSPVGREPYEQYF; CDR3 DNA: TGTGCCAGCAGCTCACCGGTGGGGCGGGAGCCCTACGAGCAGTACTTC
clone size: .; D gene: TRBD1; V gene: TRBV5-1; J gene: TRBJ1-1; CDR3 protein: CASSDRGPEVNTEAFF; CDR3 DNA: TGCGCCAGCAGCGACAGGGGGCCAGAAGTGAACACTGAAGCTTTCTTT
clone size: .; D gene: TRBD1; V gene: TRBV5-5; J gene: TRBJ2-1; CDR3 protein: CASSWGLYGTGSYNEQFF; CDR3 DNA: TGTGCCAGCAGCTGGGGACTTTACGGGACAGGGTCTTACAATGAGCAGTTCTTC
clone size: .; D gene: TRBD2; V gene: TRBV19; J gene: TRBJ2-5; CDR3 protein: CASSGLAGRTQETQYF; CDR3 DNA: TGTGCCAGTAGCGGACTAGCGGGACGAACCCAAGAGACCCAGTACTTC
clone size: .; D gene: TRBD1; V gene: TRBV6-1; J gene: TRBJ1-5; CDR3 protein: CASISQGAGNQPQHF; CDR3 DNA: TGTGCCAGCATTAGCCAGGGGGCAGGCAATCAGCCCCAGCATTTT
clone size: .; D gene: .; V gene: TRBV5-6; J gene: TRBJ2-3; CDR3 protein: CASNNRPHTDTQYF; CDR3 DNA: TGTGCCAGCAATAACAGACCCCACACAGATACGCAGTATTTT
clone size: .; D gene: TRBD1; V gene: TRBV15; J gene: TRBJ1-4; CDR3 protein: CATSRGQVNEKLFF; CDR3 DNA: TGTGCCACCAGCAGGGGACAGGTTAATGAAAAACTGTTTTTT
clone size: .; D gene: .; V gene: TRBV15; J gene: TRBJ1-5; CDR3 protein: CATSRDLASNQPQHF; CDR3 DNA: TGTGCCACCAGCAGAGATTTGGCAAGCAATCAGCCCCAGCATTTT
clone size: once; D gene: TRBD1; V gene: TRBV15; J gene: TRBJ2-5; CDR3 protein: CATSSLGTAQETQYF; CDR3 DNA: TGTGCCACCAGCAGTCTCGGGACAGCCCAAGAGACCCAGTACTTC
clone size: .; D gene: TRBD2; V gene: TRBV7-2; J gene: TRBJ2-7; CDR3 protein: CASSLRSGRFSNEQYF; CDR3 DNA: TGTGCCAGCAGCTTACGGAGCGGGAGGTTCAGCAACGAGCAGTACTTC
clone size: .; D gene: .; V gene: TRBV2; J gene: TRBJ1-4; CDR3 protein: CATVHSFTTNEKLFF; CDR3 DNA: TGTGCCACAGTACACAGCTTCACAACTAATGAAAAACTGTTTTTT
clone size: once; D gene: TRBD2; V gene: TRBV7-9; J gene: TRBJ2-1; CDR3 protein: CASSLGPGLINEQFF; CDR3 DNA: TGTGCCAGCAGCCTGGGCCCGGGACTAATAAATGAGCAGTTCTTC
clone size: .; D gene: .; V gene: TRBV27; J gene: TRBJ2-1; CDR3 protein: CASSADSSEQFF; CDR3 DNA: TGTGCCAGCAGTGCGGATAGCAGTGAGCAGTTCTTC
clone size: .; D gene: .; V gene: TRBV4-2; J gene: TRBJ1-2; CDR3 protein: CASSQDGVQDYGYTF; CDR3 DNA: TGTGCCAGCAGCCAAGATGGAGTACAGGACTATGGCTACACCTTC
clone size: .; D gene: TRBD2; V gene: TRBV4-1; J gene: TRBJ2-7; CDR3 protein: CASSQEGAGAYEQYF; CDR3 DNA: TGCGCCAGCAGCCAAGAAGGTGCGGGAGCCTACGAGCAGTACTTC
clone size: .; D gene: .; V gene: TRBV7-9; J gene: TRBJ2-7; CDR3 protein: CASSPMGAYEQYF; CDR3 DNA: TGTGCCAGCAGCCCGATGGGGGCGTACGAGCAGTACTTC